Listed here are 29 T cell receptor beta chains from one sample, sequenced in a study of shared clonotypes between healthy human individuals. Produced via immunoSEQ multiplex PCR; TCRdb's table is partial and in-frame only. The data contain roughly 700,000 clones, over 65% of them singletons. Sequencing was performed on memory CD4+ T cells sorted from blood. Subset in this sample: CD45RA-negative fraction. These receptors were obtained from a woman in her 30s in good health.

CDR3: CASSHDSQSYNEQFF. As DNA, the CDR3 is TGCGCCAGCAGCCACGACAGCCAATCCTACAATGAGCAGTTCTTC. The chain combines TRBV5-1 with TRBJ2-1; tentatively, D is TRBD1 (5 bases). Looked up from germline, CDR1 is SGHRS and CDR2 is YFSETQ. Trimming pared 4 bases from V and 1 base from J, leaving 12 bases between. CDR3 length: 15 amino acids.

This clone was seen only once. This chain joins TRBV6-4 and TRBJ2-2; D ambiguous. The CDR3 contains 14 residues. V shed 4 bases and J shed 1 base, with 7 bases lying between them. Germline V CDR1 and CDR2: MRHNA, SNTAGT. CDR3 nucleotide sequence: TGTGCCAGCAGTGTGACCAAGAACACCGGGGAGCTGTTTTTT. Its translation is CASSVTKNTGELFF.

The CDR3 DNA sequence: TGCGCCAGCAGCCAAGAAACGGCTTCCTCCTACAATGAGCAGTTCTTC. It encodes CASSQETASSYNEQFF. The chain couples TRBV4-1 to TRBJ2-1; D gene uncertain. V was cut by 0 bases and J by 0 bases, with 9 bases left in between. CDR1 and CDR2 (germline): MGHRA, YSYEKL. The CDR3 length is 16 residues.

The gene calls are TRBV18 and TRBJ2-1; 7 nucleotides line up with TRBD1. Germline V gene sequence: CDR1 KGHSH, CDR2 LQKENI. V shed 0 bases and J 5 bases; nucleotides not matched to a gene: 4. The CDR3 is 15 residues long. CDR3 coding DNA: TGTGCCAGCTCACCACCGAGGGGGCGGGACAATGAGCAGTTCTTC. Protein product: CASSPPRGRDNEQFF.

This clone came up a few times. J is TRBJ2-2 and V is TRBV4-2; 7 bases map to TRBD2. Germline V gene lookup returns CDR1 LGHNA and CDR2 YNFKEQ. Losses at the gene ends were 2 bases for V and 1 base for J; bases not matched to a gene: 4. The CDR3 length is 16 residues. CDR3 protein: CASSQILALNTGELFF. DNA of the CDR3: TGTGCCAGCAGCCAAATACTAGCGCTGAACACCGGGGAGCTGTTTTTT.

This chain joins TRBV2 and TRBJ1-5, with a possible D match to TRBD1 (5 bases). Trimming removed 8 bases at V and 1 base at J, with 24 bases between. The CDR3 has 18 residues. CDR1 is SNHLY, CDR2 FYNNEI, per germline. CDR3 in amino acids: CASRKEPGLGESNQPQHF. The CDR3 bases are TGTGCCAGCCGAAAGGAACCGGGATTGGGGGAGAGCAATCAGCCCCAGCATTTT. Variable domain in full (rest from reference TRBV2 and TRBJ1-5): EPEVTQTPSHQVTQMGQEVILRCVPISNHLYFYWYRQILGQKVEFLVSFYNNEISEKSEIFDDQFSVERPDGSNFTLKIRSTKLEDSAMYFCASRKEPGLGESNQPQHFGDGTRLSIL.

CDR3 loop: CASRQLVSGNTIYF. CDR3 DNA: TGTGCCAGCAGACAGCTAGTCTCTGGAAACACCATATATTTT. The chain couples TRBV5-5 to TRBJ1-3; D gene ambiguous. CDR3 length: 14 amino acids. The germline CDR1 and CDR2 sequences are SGHKS and YYEKEE (reference sequence). Trimming removed 5 bases from V and 0 bases from J, with 9 bases in between.

This chain connects TRBV19 to TRBJ1-3, with D maybe TRBD1 (5 bases). Germline V gene lookup returns CDR1 LNHDA and CDR2 SQIVND (reference sequence). V was pared by 3 bases and J by 4 bases, with 13 bases between. The CDR3 spans 15 residues. The chain's CDR3 is CASSISGTAGNTIYF. Here the CDR3 DNA reads TGTGCCAGTAGTATTTCAGGGACGGCCGGAAACACCATATATTTT.

Points on this clone: Because the CDR3's place on the DNA is in doubt, the DNA is left out and the CDR3 is given as listed by TCRdb. This rearrangement joins TRBV28 to TRBJ2-7; the table assigns TRBD1, which was not confirmed against the DNA. CDR1 is MDHEN, CDR2 SYDVKM, per germline. The CDR3 has 12 amino acids, counting both end residues. CDR3 sequence: CASSFGAGAVYF.

The CDR3 spells CASRTTGSGANVLTF. In DNA form, the CDR3 reads TGTGCCAGCAGAACAACAGGCTCTGGGGCCAACGTCCTGACTTTC. V usage is TRBV28 and J usage is TRBJ2-6; TRBD1 is a possible D gene (5 bases). V lost 6 bases, J lost 0 bases, and 9 bases lay in between. CDR1 and CDR2 (germline): MDHEN, SYDVKM. The CDR3 loop spans 15 amino acids.

This clone has just one count. A much larger clone lies a single base off, so this may be a read error. The sample has other DNA sequences that encode this CDR3 too. V is TRBV6-6 and J is TRBJ2-7, with D hard to call. This CDR3 comprises 13 residues. CDR1 MNHNY and CDR2 SVGAGI come from the germline V gene (reference sequence). The CDR3 DNA sequence: TGTGCCAGTAGTTACTCGGCACGGTACGAGCAGTACTTC. Translation: CASSYSARYEQYF.

This chain connects TRBV27 to TRBJ2-5, with 7 bases identical to TRBD1. Trimming cost V 5 bases and J 7 bases; bases outside gene matches: 10. The germline CDR1 and CDR2 sequences are MNHEY and SMNVEV (reference sequence). The CDR3 sequence is 14 residues long. CDR3 loop: CASSPWTGRGTQYF. The CDR3 DNA sequence: TGTGCCAGCAGTCCATGGACAGGACGGGGGACCCAGTACTTC.

To note about this clone: A read error may be the cause here, since a much bigger clone is one base away. This sample also contains other DNA sequences that code for the same CDR3. The CDR3 reads CSASGHYEQYF. In DNA form, the CDR3 reads TGCAGTGCGAGCGGGCACTACGAGCAGTACTTC. V gene TRBV20-1 combines with J gene TRBJ2-5, with a possible D match to TRBD2 (6 bases). The DNA end is a closer match to TRBJ2-7, so the J assignment may be wrong. The CDR3 consists of 11 residues. The germline CDR1 and CDR2 sequences are DFQATT and SNEGSKA (reference sequence).

The chain couples TRBV28 to TRBJ1-1; TRBD1 aligns across 8 bases. The CDR3 has 16 amino acids. The germline CDR1 and CDR2 sequences are MDHEN and SYDVKM. J gave up 5 bases and V 6 bases, and 14 bases lay outside the gene matches. CDR3 nucleotide sequence: TGTGCCAGCAGGTCGTCCGACAGGGGTTGGTGGACTGAAGCTTTCTTT. Translating it yields CASRSSDRGWWTEAFF.

J is TRBJ2-1 and V is TRBV7-8; tentative D call: TRBD2 (5 bases). The germline V gene has CDR1 SGHVS and CDR2 FQNEAQ. The CDR3 has 14 amino acids. Trimming left V 3 bases short and J 2 bases short, with 8 bases between. CDR3 sequence: CASSLEAAYNEQFF. The CDR3 coding sequence is TGTGCCAGCAGCTTGGAAGCGGCCTACAATGAGCAGTTCTTC.

This clone was observed a few times. This CDR3 reads CASSPGPGTGGYGELFF. The CDR3 nucleotides read TGCGCCAGCAGCCCAGGTCCAGGGACAGGGGGATACGGGGAGCTGTTTTTT. The chain couples TRBV5-1 to TRBJ2-2; 11 positions agree with TRBD1. This CDR3 has 17 amino acids. CDR1 SGHRS and CDR2 YFSETQ come from the germline V gene. The V and J ends lost 4 bases and 7 bases, in that order; junction bases with no gene match: 12.

This clone was found a few times. This specimen includes other DNA sequences encoding the same CDR3. V gene TRBV5-1 combines with J gene TRBJ2-6; D is uncertain. The CDR3 is 16 amino acids. In germline, CDR1 is SGHRS, CDR2 YFSETQ. Deletions cut 2 bases from V and 1 base from J, with 10 bases between. The CDR3 DNA sequence: TGCGCCAGCAGCTTAAGTCCCAGTTCTGGGGCCAACGTCCTGACTTTC. Translation gives CASSLSPSSGANVLTF.

The chain couples TRBV19 to TRBJ1-2; 8 bases line up with TRBD1. Trimming cost V 6 bases and J 5 bases; bases outside gene matches: 14. Germline V lookup: CDR1 LNHDA, CDR2 SQIVND (reference sequence). This CDR3 comprises 16 residues. CDR3 residues: CASSQAAPGQAYGYTF. The CDR3 DNA reads as TGTGCCAGTAGCCAGGCTGCCCCGGGACAGGCTTATGGCTACACCTTC. The variable domain in full, completed from reference TRBV19 and TRBJ1-2, reads DGGITQSPKYLFRKEGQNVTLSCEQNLNHDAMYWYRQDPGQGLRLIYYSQIVNDFQKGDIAEGYSVSREKKESFPLTVTSAQKNPTAFYLCASSQAAPGQAYGYTFGSGTRLTVV.

V usage is TRBV14 and J usage is TRBJ2-7, with unresolved D. Trimming removed 0 bases at V and 0 bases at J, with 9 bases between. There are 15 residues in the CDR3. Germline CDR1 reads SGHDN; CDR2 reads FVKESK. The CDR3 spells CASSQDISFSYEQYF. DNA of the CDR3: TGTGCCAGCAGCCAAGATATCTCCTTCTCCTACGAGCAGTACTTC.

This clone was seen once. One base away lies a much larger clone, so this may be a sequencing read error. The chain combines TRBV5-4 with TRBJ1-1; TRBD1 agrees at 9 bases. The germline gives CDR1 SGHNT, CDR2 YYREEE (reference sequence). This CDR3 is 14 amino acids long. The trim removed 4 bases at V and 3 bases at J, leaving 4 bases unmatched. In DNA, the CDR3 is TGTGCCAGCAGCCCGGGACAGGGATACACTGAAGCTTTCTTT. Its protein product is CASSPGQGYTEAFF.

This clone was found a few times. The V and J genes are TRBV28 and TRBJ1-5; D is undetermined. This CDR3 contains 13 residues. V was trimmed by 3 bases and J by 3 bases, leaving 6 bases between them. CDR1 is MDHEN, CDR2 SYDVKM, per germline. The CDR3 sequence: CASSFYPNQPQHF. The DNA for the CDR3 is TGTGCCAGCAGTTTTTACCCCAATCAGCCCCAGCATTTT.

V is TRBV5-4 and J is TRBJ1-4, with 9 bases that match TRBD1. V was pared by 2 bases and J by 8 bases, with 7 bases of the junction left unmatched. Germline assignment: CDR1 SGHNT and CDR2 YYREEE (reference sequence). CDR3 length: 15 residues. The CDR3 spells CASSLGGQGREKLFF. DNA of the CDR3: TGTGCCAGCAGCTTAGGGGGACAGGGAAGAGAAAAACTGTTTTTT.

The rearrangement joins TRBV30 to TRBJ2-3; D is possibly TRBD2 (5 bases). V shed 7 bases and J shed 4 bases, with 21 bases lying between them. Germline CDR1 GTSNPN, CDR2 SVGIG (reference sequence). This CDR3 has 15 amino acids. The CDR3 bases are TGTGCCTTGGGTTCGGCTAGCAACACGCCAGATACGCAGTATTTT. It yields the protein CALGSASNTPDTQYF.

This clone appeared a few times. The rearrangement links TRBV9 to TRBJ2-7; D remains unclear. Looked up from germline, CDR1 is SGDLS and CDR2 is YYNGEE. V lost 4 bases and J lost 2, with 16 bases in between. This CDR3 is 15 amino acids long. CDR3 residues: CASSPRLTPPYEQYF. The CDR3, as DNA: TGTGCCAGCAGCCCTCGTCTGACTCCCCCCTACGAGCAGTACTTC. Variable domain in full (rest from reference TRBV9 and TRBJ2-7): DSGVTQTPKHLITATGQRVTLRCSPRSGDLSVYWYQQSLDQGLQFLIQYYNGEERAKGNILERFSAQQFPDLHSELNLSSLELGDSALYFCASSPRLTPPYEQYFGPGTRLTVT.

The chain uses TRBV19 and TRBJ1-2; D is possibly TRBD1 (6 bases). Germline assignment: CDR1 LNHDA and CDR2 SQIVND (reference sequence). The CDR3 is 13 amino acids. Trimming removed 9 bases from V and 4 bases from J, with 15 bases in between. CDR3 in amino acids: CASAGGVIYGYTF. CDR3 DNA: TGTGCCAGCGCGGGGGGCGTCATCTATGGCTACACCTTC.

The count of this clone is one. The chain couples TRBV5-4 to TRBJ2-7, with 8 bases that match TRBD1. The V gene's germline CDR1 is SGHNT and CDR2 YYREEE (reference sequence). The CDR3 contains 14 residues. Unmatched junction bases numbered 8, after V lost 2 bases and J lost 7 bases. The CDR3 loop is CASSFSGQGPEQYF. CDR3 coding DNA: TGTGCCAGCAGCTTCTCCGGACAGGGTCCAGAGCAGTACTTC.

The V and J genes are TRBV27 and TRBJ2-3; 12 bases match TRBD2. Trimming took 5 bases from V and 1 from J; bases not matched to a gene: 4. The CDR3 is 16 residues long. From germline, CDR1 is MNHEY and CDR2 SMNVEV (reference sequence). CDR3 bases: TGTGCCAGCAGTAAATGGACTAGCGGGGGCACAGATACGCAGTATTTT. It specifies CASSKWTSGGTDTQYF.

The V and J genes are TRBV4-1 and TRBJ2-7, with no clear D. The CDR3 spans 16 residues. CDR1 is MGHRA and CDR2 is YSYEKL in the germline V gene. V dropped 0 bases and J dropped 0 bases, with 12 bases sitting between them. The chain's CDR3 is CASSQDQTENSYEQYF. CDR3 sequence (DNA): TGCGCCAGCAGCCAAGATCAGACCGAAAACTCCTACGAGCAGTACTTC.

The V gene is TRBV7-9, the J gene TRBJ2-2; D remains ambiguous. This CDR3 has 13 amino acids. Germline CDR1 SEHNR, CDR2 FQNEAQ (reference sequence). V shed 1 base and J shed 8 bases, with 8 bases lying between them. As DNA, the CDR3 is TGTGCCAGCAGCTTAGTGGTGGCTGGGGAGCTGTTTTTT. Translating gives CASSLVVAGELFF.